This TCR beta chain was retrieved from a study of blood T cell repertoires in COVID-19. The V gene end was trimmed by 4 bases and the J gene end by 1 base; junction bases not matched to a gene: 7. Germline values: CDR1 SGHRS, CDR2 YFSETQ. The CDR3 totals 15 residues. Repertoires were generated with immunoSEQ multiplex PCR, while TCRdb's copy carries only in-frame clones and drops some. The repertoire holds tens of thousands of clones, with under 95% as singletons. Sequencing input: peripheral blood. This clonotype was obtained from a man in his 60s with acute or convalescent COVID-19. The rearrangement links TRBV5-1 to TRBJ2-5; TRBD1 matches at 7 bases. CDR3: CASSTNGDSQETQYF. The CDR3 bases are TGCGCCAGCAGCACTAACGGGGACAGCCAAGAGACCCAGTACTTC.